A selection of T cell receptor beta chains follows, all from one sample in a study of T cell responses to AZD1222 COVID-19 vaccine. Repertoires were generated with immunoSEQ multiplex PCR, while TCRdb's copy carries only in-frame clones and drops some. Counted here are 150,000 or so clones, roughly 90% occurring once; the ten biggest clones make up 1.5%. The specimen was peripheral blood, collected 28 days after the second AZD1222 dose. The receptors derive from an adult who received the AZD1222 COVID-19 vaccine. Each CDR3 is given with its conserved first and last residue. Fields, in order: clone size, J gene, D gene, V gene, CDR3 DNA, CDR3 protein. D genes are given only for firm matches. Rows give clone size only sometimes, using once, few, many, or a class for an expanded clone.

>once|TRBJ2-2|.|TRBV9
TGTGCCAGCTCCCGACTGCCCGAGAGTACCGGGGAGCTGTTTTTT
CASSRLPESTGELFF
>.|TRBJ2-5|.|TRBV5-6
TGTGCCAGCAGCTTGGACCCGAGTAAAGAGACCCAGTACTTC
CASSLDPSKETQYF
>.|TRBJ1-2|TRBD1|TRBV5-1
TGCGCCAGCAGCCAGGGGACAGGGACCTATGGCTACACCTTC
CASSQGTGTYGYTF
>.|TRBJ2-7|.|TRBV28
TGTGCCAGCAGTTACGGCGGGACCGCCTACGAGCAGTACTTC
CASSYGGTAYEQYF
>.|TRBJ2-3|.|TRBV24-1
TGTGCCACCAGTGATTTGCATTGGGGGCGCACAGATACGCAGTATTTT
CATSDLHWGRTDTQYF
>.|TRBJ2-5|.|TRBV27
TGTGCCAGCAGTTTATATGGGACTCTCCAAGAGACCCAGTACTTC
CASSLYGTLQETQYF
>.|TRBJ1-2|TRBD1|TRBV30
TGTGCCTGGAGGGGGCAGGGGGTCTATGGCTACACCTTC
CAWRGQGVYGYTF
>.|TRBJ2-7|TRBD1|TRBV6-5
TGTGCCAGCAGCCGACCGGGACAGGGTGGGTACGAGCAGTACTTC
CASSRPGQGGYEQYF
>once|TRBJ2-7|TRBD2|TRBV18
TGTGCCAGCTCGAGCGGGGGGCTACCCTACGAGCAGTACTTC
CASSSGGLPYEQYF
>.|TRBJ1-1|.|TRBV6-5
TGTGCCAGCAGGTACGGGACTCCCGATGTAGCTTTCTTT
CASRYGTPDVAFF
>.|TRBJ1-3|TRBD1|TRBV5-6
TGTGCCAGCACCAAAAGGATTGGATCACAGGGGTCCGGAAACACCATATATTTT
CASTKRIGSQGSGNTIYF
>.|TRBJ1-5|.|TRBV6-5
TGTGCCAGCAGTTACGCGGGGAATCAGCCCCAGCATTTT
CASSYAGNQPQHF
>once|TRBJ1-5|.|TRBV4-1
TGCGCCAGCAGCCAAGGGTCGCACAGTAGCAATCAGCCCCAGCATTTT
CASSQGSHSSNQPQHF
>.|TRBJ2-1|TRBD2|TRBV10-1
TGCGCCAGCAGTGAGTCGGGTCCCGGACTAGCGGGAGGCCATGAGCAGTTCTTC
CASSESGPGLAGGHEQFF
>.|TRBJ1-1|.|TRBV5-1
TGCGCCAGCAGCTTGAGGGCAGTTCAACACATGAACACTGAAGCTTTCTTT
CASSLRAVQHMNTEAFF
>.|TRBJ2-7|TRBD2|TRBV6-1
TGTGCCAGCAGTGAGACTAGCGGGAGCTCCTACGAGCAGTACTTC
CASSETSGSSYEQYF
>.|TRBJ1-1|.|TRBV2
TGTGCCAGCAGGACGACAGGGAACACTGAAGCTTTCTTT
CASRTTGNTEAFF
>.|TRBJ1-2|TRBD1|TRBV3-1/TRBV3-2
TGTGCCAGCAGCCCAGGAACAGGGGGCTATGGCTACACCTTC
CASSPGTGGYGYTF
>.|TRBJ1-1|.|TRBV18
TGTGCCAGCTCAGGGGAGCTCCTGGTAGCTGAAGCTTTCTTT
CASSGELLVAEAFF
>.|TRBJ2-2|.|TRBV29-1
TGCAGCGTTTTTGTGGGGGAGCTGTTTTTT
CSVFVGELFF
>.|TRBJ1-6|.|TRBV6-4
TGTGCCAGCAGGCTGGATTATAATTCACCCCTCCACTTT
CASRLDYNSPLHF
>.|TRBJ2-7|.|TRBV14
TGTGCCAGCAGCCCCCGTCGACAGCCCTTTTTGTACGAGCAGTACTTC
CASSPRRQPFLYEQYF
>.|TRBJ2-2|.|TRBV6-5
TGTGCCAGCAGGATTACCGGGACAAGGTTAGAGCTGTTTTTT
CASRITGTRLELFF
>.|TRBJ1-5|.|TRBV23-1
TGCGCCAGCAGTCAATTATCGGGGGGCAGCAATCAGCCCCAGCATTTT
CASSQLSGGSNQPQHF
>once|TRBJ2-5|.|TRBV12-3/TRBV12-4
TGTGCCAGCACCCACTCAAGCGAGACCCAGTACTTC
CASTHSSETQYF
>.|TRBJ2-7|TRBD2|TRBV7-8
TGTGCCAGCAGCTCTAGACTAGCGGGATCCGGCGAGCAGTACTTC
CASSSRLAGSGEQYF
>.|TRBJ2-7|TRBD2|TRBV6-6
TGTGCCAGCAGACTAGCGGGAAAGCAGTACTTC
CASRLAGKQYF
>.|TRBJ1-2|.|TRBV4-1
TGCGCCAGCAGCCAGATACAGGGTCGGGGTGGCTACACCTTC
CASSQIQGRGGYTF
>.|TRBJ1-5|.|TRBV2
TGTGCCAGCAGGAGGGGATATAGCAATCAGCCCCAGCATTTT
CASRRGYSNQPQHF
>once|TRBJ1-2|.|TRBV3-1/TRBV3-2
TGTGCCAGCAGCCAAGTTTTCAGGGGCGTTGGGTGGTACTATGGCTACACCTTC
CASSQVFRGVGWYYGYTF
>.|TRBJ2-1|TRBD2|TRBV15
TGTGCCACCAGCAGAGCTAGCGGGGGATACAATGAGCAGTTCTTC
CATSRASGGYNEQFF
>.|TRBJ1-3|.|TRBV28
TGTGCCAGCTCGTCCCGGGCCGCCGGGGACAAAAACACCATATATTTT
CASSSRAAGDKNTIYF
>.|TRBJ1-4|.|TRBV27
TGTGCCAGCAGTTTAGGGCGGCTGAATGAAAAACTGTTTTTT
CASSLGRLNEKLFF
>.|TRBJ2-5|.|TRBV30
TGTGCCTGGAGCGTGGGACTCCGTCGGATGGAGACCCAGTACTTC
CAWSVGLRRMETQYF
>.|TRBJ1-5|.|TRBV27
TGTGCCAGCAGTTTGTGGGCTTCGGGCAATCAGCCCCAGCATTTT
CASSLWASGNQPQHF
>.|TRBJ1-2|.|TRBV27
TGTGCCAGCAGTTTAACAGGGTTTAACTATGGCTACACCTTC
CASSLTGFNYGYTF
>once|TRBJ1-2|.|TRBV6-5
TGTGCCACCCTGAAGACCGGAATGACTTATGGCTACACCTTC
CATLKTGMTYGYTF
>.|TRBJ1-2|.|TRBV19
TGTGCCAGTAGAGGTGACAGGATTGACTATGGCTACACCTTC
CASRGDRIDYGYTF
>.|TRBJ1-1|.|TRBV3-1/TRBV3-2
TGTGCCAGCAGCCAAATGACGAACACTGAAGCTTTCTTT
CASSQMTNTEAFF
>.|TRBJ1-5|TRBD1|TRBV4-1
TGCGCCAGCAGACAGGGGGCGCTTGCCCGGAATCAGCCCCAGCATTTT
CASRQGALARNQPQHF
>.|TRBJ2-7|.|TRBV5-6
TGTGCCAGCAGCTGGGGGGCGGCCTCCTACGAGCAGTACTTC
CASSWGAASYEQYF
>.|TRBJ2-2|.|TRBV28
TGTGCCAGCAGTTTACTGGGCGGAGAAAACACCGGGGAGCTGTTTTTT
CASSLLGGENTGELFF
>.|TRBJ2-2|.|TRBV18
TGTGCCAGCTCACCCCCCCGACAGGGAGGGAACACCGGGGAGCTGTTTTTT
CASSPPRQGGNTGELFF
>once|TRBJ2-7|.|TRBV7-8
TGTGCCAGCGGGAAGGTGAGGGGGGAAAAGTACTTC
CASGKVRGEKYF
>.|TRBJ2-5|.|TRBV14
TGTGCCAGCAGCCAAGATCTGGAGACCCAGTACTTC
CASSQDLETQYF
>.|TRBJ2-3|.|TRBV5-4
TGTGCCAGCAGCTTGGGGGTAGCGACAGATACGCAGTATTTT
CASSLGVATDTQYF
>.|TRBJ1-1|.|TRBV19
TGTGCCAGTAGTATAAGTGGGAACACTGAAGCTTTCTTT
CASSISGNTEAFF
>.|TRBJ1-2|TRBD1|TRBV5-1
TGCGCCAGCAGCCGGACAGGGGCCGCGAACTATGGCTACACCTTC
CASSRTGAANYGYTF
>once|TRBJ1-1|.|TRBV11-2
TGTGCCAGCAGTATAGAGGGGCGACACACTGAAGCTTTCTTT
CASSIEGRHTEAFF
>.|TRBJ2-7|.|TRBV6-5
TGTGCCAGCAGTTATCAGGGATACGAGCAGTACTTC
CASSYQGYEQYF
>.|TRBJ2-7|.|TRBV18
TGTGCCAGCTCACCCCATCAAGAAGGGGAGCAGTACTTC
CASSPHQEGEQYF
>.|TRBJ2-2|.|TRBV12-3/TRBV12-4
TGTGCCAGCAGCCTCAGGGCCGGGGAGCTGTTTTTT
CASSLRAGELFF